This TCR beta chain was profiled in a study of CD8 T cells in Susac syndrome (dated by TCRdb to between 2018 and 2021). Study-level background: Repertoire sequencing was used to test whether CD8+ T cell activation and differentiation in Susac syndrome was antigen driven. CD8+ T cell repertoire clonality was compared between more than ten healthy donors, roughly 14 Susac syndrome patients and 15 or so multiple sclerosis patients. Here is what the overall study found, with its caveats: The study acknowledged that relatively few individuals were included in the TCR sequencing and HLA analysis.

As regards this clonotype: Its antigen is not yet known. The record has no base qualities; no much larger clone is one base away.

For CDR1 and CDR2, the germline V gene lists SNHLY and FYNNEI. The CDR3 spans 11 residues, from the cysteine through the phenylalanine. Only the CDR3 DNA stays, 33 bases, in frame from base 1. V is reduced by 7 bases and J by 6 bases, leaving a spacing of 9 bases between them. Peripheral blood CD8+ and CD4+ T cells from healthy donors, Susac syndrome patients and multiple sclerosis patients were profiled by high-throughput TCR beta sequencing. Healthy donors were age- and sex-matched controls. Bulk CD8+ and CD4+ T cells were purified magnetically by negative isolation, whereas CD8+ TEMRA cells were enriched by FACS. Blood was collected in EDTA tubes and processed within 24 hours, with PBMCs isolated through density gradient centrifugation. PBMCs intended for TCR sequencing were cryopreserved in liquid nitrogen and were subsequently thawed in a 37 degrees C water bath. The sorted or isolated CD4+, CD8+ and CD8+ TEMRA cells reached a purity of at least 90%.

RNA was extracted with the RNeasy kit and about 0.5 to 1 ug was reverse transcribed using random hexamers. The immunoSEQ multiplex PCR assay, covering 54 Vbeta and 13 Jbeta segments, was used to amplify TCR beta CDR3 regions. PCR amplification bias was corrected by using a synthetic template baseline for primer optimization and computational correction. The paper's processing steps were these. Reads were annotated to V, D and J genes according to IMGT and were analyzed with immunoSEQ Analyzer, with only productive sequences retained. To calculate clonality, Shannon entropy was normalized by log2 of the number of productive unique sequences and then subtracted from one. Public and private clones were assessed among the 100 most prevalent clones of each patient and control. Clones were defined as Susac-specific if absent from the healthy and MS cohorts, from under 1,200 published viral clones and from other ImmuneACCESS disease sequences. TCRdb's own reprocessing of the public reads used fastp at Q25 and MiXCR and kept productive beta chains. Under each unique CDR3 protein, matching rows form one entry showing the most common genes and DNA. TCRdb's processing, not the authors' own work, is the source of the V and J calls. Across this sample there are 50,000 to 65,000 distinct CDR3 sequences, with 90% to 95% seen only once. 0.15% to 0.2% of the sample belongs to the ten largest clones.

The source of this sequence is a human donor in good health. This receptor chain uses TRBV2 and TRBJ1-1; a confident D gene designation cannot be given. The sequenced sample was CD8+ T cells from PBMCs. The CDR3 reads CASTPGAEAFF. The sequence in DNA is TGTGCCAGCACCCCGGGAGCTGAAGCTTTCTTT.